The sequence of this T cell receptor (beta chain) was determined in a study of identical twins. MiXCR was run by TCRdb on the 5' RACE reads, yielding one entry per CDR3 protein. Of some 500,000 distinct CDR3 sequences in the sample, 20% to 25% are singletons; the top ten hold 0.75% to 0.95%. This clonotype appeared once. J was trimmed by 4 bases and V by 5 bases; bases with no gene match: 12. The CDR3 runs 15 residues. CDR1 and CDR2 (germline): SQVTM, ANQGSEA. These data are also associated with another study on T cells expressing NK-cell markers.

This sequence was found in a woman in her late teens or twenties in good health. The sequenced sample consisted of CD4+ T cells sorted from blood. The J gene is TRBJ2-5, the V gene TRBV29-1, with TRBD2 matching over 8 bases. Written as DNA, the CDR3 is TGCAGCGTTAAGAGCGGGAGTGGGCTGAGAGAGACCCAGTACTTC. It is translated as CSVKSGSGLRETQYF.